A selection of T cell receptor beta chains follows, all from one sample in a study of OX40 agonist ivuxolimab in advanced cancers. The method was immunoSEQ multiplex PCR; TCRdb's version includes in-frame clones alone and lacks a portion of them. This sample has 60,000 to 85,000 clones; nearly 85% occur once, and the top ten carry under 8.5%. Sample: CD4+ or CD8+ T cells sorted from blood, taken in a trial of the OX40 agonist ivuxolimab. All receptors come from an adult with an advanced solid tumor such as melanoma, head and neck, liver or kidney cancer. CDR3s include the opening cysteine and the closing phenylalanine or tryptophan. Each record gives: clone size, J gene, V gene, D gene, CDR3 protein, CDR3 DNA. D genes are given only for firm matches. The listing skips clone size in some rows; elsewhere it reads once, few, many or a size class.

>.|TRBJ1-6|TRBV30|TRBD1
CAWSVGDRVSSYNSPLHF
TGTGCCTGGAGTGTCGGGGACAGGGTGAGCTCCTATAATTCACCCCTCCACTTT
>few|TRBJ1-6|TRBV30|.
CAWSVLVRASPLHF
TGTGCCTGGAGTGTACTGGTCCGGGCCTCACCCCTCCACTTT
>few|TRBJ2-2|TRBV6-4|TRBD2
CASRRESNTGELFF
TGTGCCAGCCGGCGGGAGTCGAACACCGGGGAGCTGTTTTTT
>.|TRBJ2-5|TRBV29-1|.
CSVDGGNQETQYF
TGCAGCGTTGACGGCGGGAATCAAGAGACCCAGTACTTC
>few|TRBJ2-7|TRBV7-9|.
CASSVDGYGQYF
TGTGCCAGCAGTGTTGACGGTTACGGGCAGTACTTC
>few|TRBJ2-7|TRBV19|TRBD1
CASKDRATYEQYF
TGTGCCAGTAAGGACAGGGCGACGTACGAGCAGTACTTC
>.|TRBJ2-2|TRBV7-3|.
CASSSSWGSGELFF
TGTGCCAGCAGCTCCTCCTGGGGCTCCGGGGAGCTGTTTTTT
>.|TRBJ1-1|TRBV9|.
CASSVEGFSEAFF
TGTGCCAGCAGCGTAGAAGGGTTCTCTGAAGCTTTCTTT
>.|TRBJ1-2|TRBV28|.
CASSLRGDANYGYTF
TGTGCCAGCAGCCTCCGGGGGGACGCTAACTATGGCTACACCTTC
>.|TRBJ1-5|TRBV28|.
CASSLVGFQPQHF
TGTGCCAGCAGTTTAGTGGGTTTTCAGCCCCAGCATTTT
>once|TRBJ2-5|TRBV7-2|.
CASSLDSGTQYF
TGTGCCAGCAGCTTAGATTCTGGGACCCAGTACTTC
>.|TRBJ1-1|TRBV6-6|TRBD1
CATRQGNTEAFF
TGTGCCACCAGACAGGGGAACACTGAAGCTTTCTTT
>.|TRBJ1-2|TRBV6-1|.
CASSEGGLRYYGYTF
TGTGCCAGCAGTGAAGGGGGGCTACGATACTATGGCTACACCTTC
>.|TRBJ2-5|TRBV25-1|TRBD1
CASSEFAQGETQYF
TGTGCCAGCAGTGAATTTGCACAGGGGGAGACCCAGTACTTC
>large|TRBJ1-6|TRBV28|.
CASSSQSYNSPLHF
TGTGCCAGCAGTTCACAAAGCTATAATTCACCCCTCCACTTT
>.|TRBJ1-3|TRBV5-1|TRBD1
CASSLGTGGNTIYF
TGCGCCAGCAGCTTGGGGACAGGCGGAAACACCATATATTTT
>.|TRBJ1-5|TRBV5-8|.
CASSWRGQNQPQHF
TGTGCCAGCAGCTGGAGGGGCCAGAATCAGCCCCAGCATTTT
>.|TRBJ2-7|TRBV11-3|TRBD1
CASSLDGTGGIYEQYF
TGTGCCAGCAGCTTAGATGGCACAGGGGGCATCTACGAGCAGTACTTC
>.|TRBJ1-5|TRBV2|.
CASSVQGADQPQHF
TGTGCCAGCAGTGTTCAAGGGGCGGATCAGCCCCAGCATTTT
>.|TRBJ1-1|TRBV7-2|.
CASSGSGTVNTEAFF
TGTGCCAGCAGCGGATCCGGGACGGTGAACACTGAAGCTTTCTTT
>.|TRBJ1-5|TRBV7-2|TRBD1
CASSGQGPVQPQHF
TGTGCCAGCAGTGGACAGGGACCCGTTCAGCCCCAGCATTTT
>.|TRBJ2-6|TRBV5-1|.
CASNPSEVSGANVLTF
TGCGCCAGCAACCCCAGCGAGGTCTCTGGGGCCAACGTCCTGACTTTC
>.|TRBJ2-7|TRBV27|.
CASSPRGSSSGEQYF
TGTGCCAGCAGTCCACGAGGGAGCAGTTCAGGCGAGCAGTACTTC
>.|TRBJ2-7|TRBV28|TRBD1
CASSSPGTGAYEQYF
TGTGCCAGCAGTTCACCCGGGACAGGGGCATACGAGCAGTACTTC
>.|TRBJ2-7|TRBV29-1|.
CSVVEIEQYF
TGCAGCGTTGTCGAAATCGAGCAGTACTTC
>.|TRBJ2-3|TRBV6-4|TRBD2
CASSENAGGPDTQYF
TGTGCCAGCAGTGAGAATGCGGGGGGGCCAGATACGCAGTATTTT
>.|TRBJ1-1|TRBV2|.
CASTGLQGAEAFF
TGTGCCAGCACCGGACTCCAAGGGGCTGAAGCTTTCTTT
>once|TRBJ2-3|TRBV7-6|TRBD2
CASSLARLAGVDTQYF
TGTGCCAGCAGCTTAGCCCGACTAGCGGGAGTGGATACGCAGTATTTT
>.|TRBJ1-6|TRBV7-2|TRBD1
CASSSSGGNSPLHF
TGTGCCAGCAGCTCCTCAGGGGGCAATTCACCCCTCCACTTT
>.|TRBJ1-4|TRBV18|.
CASSPSRLNEKLFF
TGTGCCAGCTCACCATCCAGACTTAATGAAAAACTGTTTTTT
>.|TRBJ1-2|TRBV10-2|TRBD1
CASSRDRVYYGYTF
TGCGCCAGCAGCCGCGACAGGGTTTACTATGGCTACACCTTC
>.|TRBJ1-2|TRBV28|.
CASSFTWAGGYGYTF
TGTGCCAGCAGTTTTACGTGGGCAGGAGGATATGGCTACACCTTC
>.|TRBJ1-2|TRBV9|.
CASSVGQVLNYGYTF
TGTGCCAGCAGCGTAGGGCAGGTGCTTAACTATGGCTACACCTTC
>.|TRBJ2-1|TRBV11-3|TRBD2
CASSLRRLADGENEQFF
TGTGCCAGCAGCTTACGTCGACTAGCGGATGGGGAAAATGAGCAGTTCTTC
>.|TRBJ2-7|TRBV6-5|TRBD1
CASSYVDRAYEQYF
TGTGCCAGCAGTTACGTGGACAGGGCATACGAGCAGTACTTC
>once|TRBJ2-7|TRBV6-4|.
CASSGGRPEGSYEQYF
TGTGCCAGCAGCGGGGGACGACCGGAGGGATCCTACGAGCAGTACTTC
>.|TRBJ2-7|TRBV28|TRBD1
CASRGGQGAYEQYF
TGTGCCAGCAGGGGGGGACAGGGGGCCTACGAGCAGTACTTC
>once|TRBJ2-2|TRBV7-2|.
CASSRASNTGELFF
TGTGCCAGCAGCCGGGCCTCGAACACCGGGGAGCTGTTTTTT
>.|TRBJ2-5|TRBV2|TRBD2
CASSRGGEGETQYF
TGTGCCAGCTCTCGGGGAGGGGAAGGAGAGACCCAGTACTTC
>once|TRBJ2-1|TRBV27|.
CASSLSAGSRSYNEQFF
TGTGCCAGCAGTTTATCGGCGGGCAGCCGCTCCTACAATGAGCAGTTCTTC
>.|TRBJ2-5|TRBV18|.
CASSPGGASETQYF
TGTGCCAGCTCACCGGGGGGGGCTTCGGAGACCCAGTACTTC
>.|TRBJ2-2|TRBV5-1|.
CASSFPFSDLSGELFF
TGCGCCAGCAGCTTCCCCTTTTCTGACCTGTCCGGGGAGCTGTTTTTT
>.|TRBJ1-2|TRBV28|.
CASSRGGTYGYTF
TGTGCCAGCAGCCGAGGTGGTACGTACGGCTACACCTTC
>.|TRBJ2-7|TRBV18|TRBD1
CASSPGTGGNYEQYF
TGTGCCAGCTCACCCGGGACAGGGGGCAACTACGAGCAGTACTTC
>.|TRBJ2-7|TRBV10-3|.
CAISGDRNSYEQYF
TGTGCCATCAGTGGGGACCGTAACTCCTACGAGCAGTACTTC
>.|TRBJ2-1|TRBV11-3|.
CASSARRFEQFF
TGTGCCAGCAGCGCGAGGCGGTTTGAGCAGTTCTTC
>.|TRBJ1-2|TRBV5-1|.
CASSTGQPDRGYTF
TGCGCCAGCAGCACAGGACAGCCCGATAGGGGCTACACCTTC
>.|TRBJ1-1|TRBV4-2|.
CASSQLQGVQAFF
TGTGCCAGCAGCCAACTACAGGGAGTACAGGCTTTCTTT
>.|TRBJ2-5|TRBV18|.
CASSPPSWGREETQYF
TGTGCCAGCTCACCACCGAGTTGGGGGCGAGAAGAGACCCAGTACTTC
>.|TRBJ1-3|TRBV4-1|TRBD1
CASSQLDRGFSGNTIYF
TGCGCCAGCAGCCAACTCGACAGGGGATTCTCTGGAAACACCATATATTTT